These T cell receptor beta chains were read from a single sample in a study of shared clonotypes between healthy human individuals. Generated by immunoSEQ multiplex PCR, the TCRdb table keeps only in-frame clones and is missing some. The sample has about 1.5 million clones; roughly 98% are singletons. Sequencing was done on a sample of naive CD4+ T cells sorted from blood. All receptors come from a man aged 30 to 45 in good health. Each CDR3 is given with its conserved first and last residue. A D gene is named only where the DNA matches it firmly. Not every row has a clone size; where given, it reads once, few, many or a size class.

NA	TRBJ1-2	TRBV6-1	NA	CASSDGDYGYTF	TGTGCCAGCAGTGACGGCGACTATGGCTACACCTTC
NA	TRBJ2-1	TRBV7-9	NA	CASSLLIYNEQFF	TGTGCCAGCAGCCTTCTAATTTACAATGAGCAGTTCTTC
NA	TRBJ2-6	TRBV19	TRBD1	CATYPGGPGANVLTF	TGTGCCACCTACCCAGGGGGCCCTGGGGCCAACGTCCTGACTTTC
NA	TRBJ2-7	TRBV2	TRBD2	CASRIPGLAGDGYEQYF	TGTGCCAGCAGAATCCCGGGACTAGCGGGGGACGGATACGAGCAGTACTTC
NA	TRBJ2-3	TRBV7-9	NA	CASSFSQTDTQYF	TGTGCCAGCAGCTTTTCTCAGACAGATACGCAGTATTTT
NA	TRBJ2-7	TRBV5-4	NA	CASSSGTNIYEQYF	TGTGCCAGCAGCTCCGGGACGAACATCTACGAGCAGTACTTC
NA	TRBJ2-7	TRBV28	TRBD2	CASSLLSLAGSSYEQYF	TGTGCCAGCAGTTTATTGTCTCTAGCGGGGAGCTCCTACGAGCAGTACTTC
NA	TRBJ1-1	TRBV4-1	NA	CASSHNEWGRNTEAFF	TGCGCCAGCAGCCACAACGAGTGGGGGAGGAACACTGAAGCTTTCTTT
NA	TRBJ1-1	TRBV6-6	NA	CASSYSRGVGTEAFF	TGTGCCAGCAGTTACTCGAGGGGTGTGGGGACTGAAGCTTTCTTT
NA	TRBJ2-1	TRBV19	TRBD1	CASSGRTGGLNEQFF	TGTGCCAGTAGTGGGCGGACAGGGGGTCTCAATGAGCAGTTCTTC
NA	TRBJ1-5	TRBV28	NA	CASSLLRNSNQPQHF	TGTGCCAGCAGTCTCCTCCGAAATAGCAATCAGCCCCAGCATTTT
NA	TRBJ1-1	TRBV5-1	NA	CASSLLSLNTEAFF	TGCGCCAGCAGCTTGTTGAGTCTGAACACTGAAGCTTTCTTT
NA	TRBJ2-7	TRBV6-1	NA	CASSERKGRINEQYF	TGTGCCAGCAGTGAAAGGAAGGGGCGCATAAACGAGCAGTACTTC
NA	TRBJ2-3	TRBV19	TRBD2	CASSILAGAITDTQYF	TGTGCCAGTAGTATACTAGCGGGAGCGATCACAGATACGCAGTATTTT
NA	TRBJ2-5	TRBV5-1	NA	CASSTIFGGETQYF	TGCGCCAGCAGCACCATCTTCGGGGGAGAGACCCAGTACTTC
NA	TRBJ1-2	TRBV28	NA	CASRPSGNNYGYTF	TGTGCCAGCAGACCCTCCGGGAATAACTATGGCTACACCTTC
once	TRBJ2-7	TRBV19	TRBD2	CASSKGLAATYEQYF	TGTGCCAGTAGCAAGGGACTAGCGGCAACCTACGAGCAGTACTTC
NA	TRBJ2-7	TRBV18	NA	CASSPDPGRYEQYF	TGTGCCAGCTCACCAGACCCGGGTCGCTACGAGCAGTACTTC
NA	TRBJ1-5	TRBV5-5	TRBD1	CASTEDRALSNQPQHF	TGTGCCAGCACCGAAGACAGGGCCCTTAGCAATCAGCCCCAGCATTTT
NA	TRBJ1-2	TRBV7-2	NA	CASSLVGGYTF	TGTGCCAGCAGCTTGGTAGGCGGCTACACCTTC
NA	TRBJ2-1	TRBV30	NA	CAWSVLQGYNEQFF	TGTGCCTGGAGTGTTCTCCAGGGGTACAATGAGCAGTTCTTC
NA	TRBJ2-7	TRBV6-5	TRBD1	CASSPYRGNYEQYF	TGTGCCAGCAGTCCTTACAGGGGGAACTACGAGCAGTACTTC
NA	TRBJ2-7	TRBV5-1	NA	CASSSLFTGTTDEQYF	TGCGCCAGCAGCTCTTTATTTACCGGGACGACCGACGAGCAGTACTTC
once	TRBJ2-2	TRBV4-3	NA	CASSQGRRAGELFF	TGCGCCAGCAGCCAAGGGCGGAGGGCCGGGGAGCTGTTTTTT
NA	TRBJ2-7	TRBV6-6	TRBD1	CASSSRTGAYEQYF	TGTGCCAGCAGTTCCAGGACAGGGGCCTACGAGCAGTACTTC
NA	TRBJ1-4	TRBV7-2	NA	CASSLGGAVKLFF	TGTGCCAGCAGCTTAGGTGGGGCGGTAAAACTGTTTTTT
NA	TRBJ2-5	TRBV5-1	TRBD1	CASSLVGTAQETQYF	TGCGCCAGCAGCTTGGTGGGGACAGCCCAAGAGACCCAGTACTTC
NA	TRBJ2-1	TRBV5-1	NA	CASLLGGEDNEQFF	TGCGCCAGCCTCTTAGGCGGTGAGGACAATGAGCAGTTCTTC
NA	TRBJ2-1	TRBV27	NA	CASMARTKPYNEQFF	TGTGCCAGCATGGCCCGGACTAAACCCTACAATGAGCAGTTCTTC
NA	TRBJ2-2	TRBV7-3	NA	CASSLTGGPNTGELFF	TGTGCCAGCAGCTTAACGGGGGGTCCGAACACCGGGGAGCTGTTTTTT
once	TRBJ2-2	TRBV5-4	TRBD1	CASSRDRGPGELFF	TGTGCCAGCAGCAGGGACAGGGGGCCTGGGGAGCTGTTTTTT
NA	TRBJ2-5	TRBV7-9	TRBD1	CASSFIVRQGHQETQYF	TGTGCCAGCAGCTTCATCGTACGACAGGGACATCAAGAGACCCAGTACTTC
NA	TRBJ2-5	TRBV5-1	TRBD2	CASSWAGGSQETQYF	TGCGCCAGCAGCTGGGCGGGCGGGAGCCAAGAGACCCAGTACTTC
once	TRBJ2-3	TRBV19	TRBD1	CASSIGTGTDTQYF	TGTGCCAGTAGTATCGGGACAGGGACAGATACGCAGTATTTT
NA	TRBJ2-7	TRBV7-2	TRBD1	CASSLRDRGLYEQYF	TGTGCCAGCAGCTTAAGGGACAGGGGGCTTTACGAGCAGTACTTC
NA	TRBJ1-1	TRBV14	NA	CASSQDLIGGLGTEAFF	TGTGCCAGCAGCCAAGATTTAATTGGGGGGCTGGGGACTGAAGCTTTCTTT
NA	TRBJ2-5	TRBV6-6	NA	CASRYTTSGETQYF	TGTGCCAGCAGGTACACTACGAGTGGAGAGACCCAGTACTTC
once	TRBJ1-4	TRBV6-5	NA	CASSRSVGGDEKLFF	TGTGCCAGCAGCCGGTCTGTTGGGGGGGATGAAAAACTGTTTTTT
NA	TRBJ2-2	TRBV6-5	TRBD2	CASSSGLAGGRELFF	TGTGCCAGCAGTTCCGGACTAGCGGGAGGACGGGAGCTGTTTTTT
NA	TRBJ2-7	TRBV7-9	TRBD2	CASSSTGTSGRAYEQYF	TGTGCCAGCAGTTCGACCGGGACTAGCGGGAGGGCGTACGAGCAGTACTTC
NA	TRBJ1-4	TRBV19	NA	CASSTEGATNEKLFF	TGTGCCAGTAGTACCGAGGGTGCAACTAATGAAAAACTGTTTTTT
NA	TRBJ2-7	TRBV5-1	TRBD2	CASTFDSGSFVYEQYF	TGCGCCAGCACCTTTGATAGCGGGAGCTTCGTCTACGAGCAGTACTTC
NA	TRBJ2-1	TRBV28	TRBD2	CASSPSGRVYNEQFF	TGTGCCAGCAGCCCAAGCGGGAGGGTCTACAATGAGCAGTTCTTC
NA	TRBJ1-3	TRBV10-2	NA	CASSGGPGNTIYF	TGCGCCAGCAGCGGGGGGCCTGGAAACACCATATATTTT
once	TRBJ2-1	TRBV5-1	TRBD1	CASSSMGQSSYNEQFF	TGCGCCAGCAGCTCCATGGGACAGAGCTCCTACAATGAGCAGTTCTTC
NA	TRBJ2-1	TRBV6-1	NA	CASIKGEGYNEQFF	TGTGCCAGCATAAAGGGGGAAGGCTACAATGAGCAGTTCTTC
NA	TRBJ1-2	TRBV7-9	NA	CASSLEGRGGYTF	TGTGCCAGCAGCTTAGAGGGGCGCGGTGGCTACACCTTC
NA	TRBJ1-2	TRBV6-1	NA	CASIIGQSYGYTF	TGTGCCAGCATTATTGGGCAGTCTTATGGCTACACCTTC
NA	TRBJ1-1	TRBV5-1	NA	CASSPEPGVDTEAFF	TGCGCCAGCAGCCCGGAACCAGGGGTCGACACTGAAGCTTTCTTT
NA	TRBJ2-1	TRBV2	TRBD1	CASRDSFYNEQFF	TGTGCCAGCCGGGACAGCTTTTACAATGAGCAGTTCTTC
NA	TRBJ2-1	TRBV28	NA	CASSLLGGAGRSDNEQFF	TGTGCCAGCAGTTTATTGGGCGGGGCCGGCCGGTCCGACAATGAGCAGTTCTTC
NA	TRBJ1-1	TRBV28	TRBD1	CASSWADRVWTEAFF	TGTGCCAGCAGTTGGGCTGACAGGGTATGGACTGAAGCTTTCTTT
once	TRBJ2-7	TRBV29-1	TRBD1	CSVRDRAYEQYF	TGCAGCGTTCGGGACAGGGCGTACGAGCAGTACTTC
NA	TRBJ1-3	TRBV9	TRBD1	CASSGPGQGAGNTIYF	TGTGCCAGCAGCGGACCGGGACAGGGGGCCGGAAACACCATATATTTT
NA	TRBJ2-2	TRBV6-1	TRBD1	CASSDPGTGVGGELFF	TGTGCCAGCAGTGACCCCGGGACAGGGGTGGGCGGGGAGCTGTTTTTT
NA	TRBJ2-1	TRBV19	NA	CASSIGGRTSRREQFF	TGTGCCAGTAGTATAGGAGGACGGACCTCTCGGAGGGAGCAGTTCTTC
NA	TRBJ2-5	TRBV6-5	TRBD1	CASRLDRVQETQYF	TGTGCCAGCAGACTCGACAGGGTGCAAGAGACCCAGTACTTC
NA	TRBJ2-7	TRBV19	NA	CASSFPLGTFYEQYF	TGTGCCAGTAGTTTCCCCCTGGGGACATTCTACGAGCAGTACTTC
NA	TRBJ1-1	TRBV7-9	TRBD1	CASSPLDRGQTEAFF	TGTGCCAGCAGCCCCCTGGACAGGGGGCAAACTGAAGCTTTCTTT
NA	TRBJ2-1	TRBV9	TRBD2	CASSPRAGWFDEQFF	TGTGCCAGCAGCCCTCGAGCGGGATGGTTTGATGAGCAGTTCTTC